The 27 T cell receptor beta chains below were found in one sample sequenced in a study of CD8 T cells in Susac syndrome. After extraction with the RNeasy kit, about 0.45 to 1 ug of the RNA was reverse transcribed using random hexamers. Using its own MiXCR run on the immunoSEQ multiplex PCR reads, TCRdb lists one record per CDR3 protein. This table has 84,000 or so distinct CDR3 sequences, approximately 96% appearing once. Source material: CD8+ T cells from PBMCs. These receptors were taken from a human donor with Susac syndrome.

The chain couples TRBV15 to TRBJ2-7, with no clear D. The CDR3 extends over 15 amino acids. Trimming left V 5 bases short and J 0 bases short, with 14 bases between. The germline V gene has CDR1 LNHNV and CDR2 YYDKDF (reference sequence). The CDR3 sequence: CATSCPGRTSYEQYV. In DNA, the CDR3 is TGTGCCACCAGCTGCCCTGGTCGGACCTCCTACGAGCAGTACGTC.

The V gene is TRBV20-1, the J gene TRBJ2-6; maybe TRBD1 (6 bases). Germline lookup yields CDR1 DFQATT and CDR2 SNEGSKA (reference sequence). This CDR3 region has 13 residues. The germline V and J ends were trimmed by 6 bases and 2 bases, with 8 bases remaining between them. The CDR3 coding sequence is TGCAGTGCCCGACAGGCTGGGGCCAACGTCCTGACTTTC. This sequence encodes CSARQAGANVLTF.

This clonotype occurred a few times. The V and J genes are TRBV6-4 and TRBJ2-5; 9 bases map to TRBD2. The CDR3 extends over 14 amino acids. V was pared by 3 bases and J by 1 base, with 0 bases of the junction left unmatched. Germline V gene sequence: CDR1 MRHNA, CDR2 SNTAGT. The CDR3 DNA sequence: TGTGCCAGCAGTGAGCGGGGGGGCCAAGAGACCCAGTACTTC. Protein sequence: CASSERGGQETQYF.

The chain links TRBV6-2 or TRBV6-3 to TRBJ2-7; a possible D gene is TRBD2 (6 bases). Trimming removed 2 bases from V and 3 bases from J, with 14 bases in between. The CDR3 spans 15 residues. Germline lookup yields CDR1 MNHEY and CDR2 SVGEGT. The chain's CDR3 is CASSYGSPGGYEQYF. The CDR3 coding sequence is TGTGCCAGCAGTTACGGCAGCCCCGGGGGCTACGAGCAGTACTTC.

This clonotype appeared once. This sequence joins TRBV4-1 and TRBJ1-2; 9 bases map to TRBD1. Germline V gene data show CDR1 as MGHRA and CDR2 as YSYEKL. The V segment lost 4 bases and the J segment 11 bases; nucleotides outside the gene matches: 14. The CDR3 is 15 amino acids. CDR3 sequence: CASSPIGDRALWYTF. In nucleotides, the CDR3 is TGCGCCAGCAGCCCCATAGGGGACAGGGCATTGTGGTACACCTTC.

The J gene is TRBJ2-1, the V gene TRBV29-1, with 8 nucleotides matching TRBD1. CDR3 size: 21 residues. V lost 1 base, J lost 4 bases, and 24 bases stayed unmatched. The V gene's germline CDR1 is SQVTM and CDR2 ANQGSEA. CDR3 sequence reads: CSVEAHVGQGRHTPTYNEQFF. In nucleotides, the CDR3 is TGCAGCGTTGAAGCCCACGTAGGACAGGGAAGACACACGCCGACATACAATGAGCAGTTCTTC.

The gene calls are TRBV24-1 and TRBJ2-1; no clear D. The CDR3 length is 12 residues. Germline V CDR1 and CDR2: KGHDR, SFDVKD. Trimming left V 4 bases short and J 3 bases short, with 3 bases between. CDR3 nucleotide sequence: TGTGCCACCAGTGACAGCTACAATGAGCAGTTCTTC. This gives the protein CATSDSYNEQFF.

J is TRBJ2-5 and V is TRBV7-2; 9 bases line up with TRBD2. J was trimmed by 5 bases and V by 5 bases; bases with no gene match: 6. The CDR3 runs to 14 residues. Germline V gene lookup returns CDR1 SGHTA and CDR2 FQGNSA. This CDR3 is CASSDSGSWETQYF. CDR3 coding DNA: TGTGCCAGCAGCGATAGCGGGAGCTGGGAGACCCAGTACTTC.

The chain carries TRBV29-1 and TRBJ2-1; 12 bases agree with TRBD2. The germline CDR1 and CDR2 sequences are SQVTM and ANQGSEA. With 1 base clipped from V and 2 bases from J, the junction kept 6 bases outside the gene matches. The CDR3 runs to 17 residues. This chain's CDR3 is CSVEGLAGVGTYNEQFF. CDR3 bases: TGCAGCGTTGAAGGACTAGCGGGGGTTGGGACCTACAATGAGCAGTTCTTC.

The V and J genes are TRBV25-1 and TRBJ1-2; TRBD1 is a possible D gene (6 bases). The CDR3 spans 15 residues. CDR1 is MGHDK, CDR2 SYGVNS, per germline. V dropped 4 bases and J dropped 6 bases, with 18 bases sitting between them. The CDR3 DNA sequence: TGTGCCAGCAGTGCCCTAGGGGGGGGCGCGGATGGCTACACCTTC. It codes for CASSALGGGADGYTF.

This chain uses TRBV18 with TRBJ2-7; D is unresolved. This CDR3 region has 14 residues. Trimming cost V 4 bases and J 0 bases, with 10 bases left between them. The germline CDR1 and CDR2 sequences are KGHSH and LQKENI. The DNA of the CDR3 is TGTGCCAGCTCACACTCGGATCTCTCCTACGAGCAGTACGTC. Translated: CASSHSDLSYEQYV.

V is TRBV5-1 and J is TRBJ2-1; 8 bases are a match to TRBD2. With 2 bases clipped from V and 2 bases from J, the junction kept 3 bases outside the gene matches. Germline V gives CDR1 SGHRS, CDR2 YFSETQ. This CDR3 has 15 residues. CDR3 in amino acids: CASSFSSGPYNEQFF. The CDR3 DNA reads as TGCGCCAGCAGCTTTTCTAGCGGGCCCTACAATGAGCAGTTCTTC.

This chain uses TRBV28 with TRBJ2-7, with a weak D call TRBD1 (6 bases). Trimming took 6 bases from V and 3 from J, leaving 12 bases between them. In germline, CDR1 is MDHEN, CDR2 SYDVKM. The length of the CDR3 is 13 residues. The CDR3 here is CASSLGHIYEQYF. Written as DNA, the CDR3 is TGTGCCAGCAGCCTGGGACATATCTACGAGCAGTACTTC. Based on the CDR3 plus reference TRBV28 and TRBJ2-7, the full variable domain is DVKVTQSSRYLVKRTGEKVFLECVQDMDHENMFWYRQDPGLGLRLIYFSYDVKMKEKGDIPEGYSVSREKKERFSLILESASTNQTSMYLCASSLGHIYEQYFGPGTRLTVT.

This clonotype came up once. The rearrangement uses TRBV11-1 and TRBJ2-1; D ambiguous. Looked up from germline, CDR1 is SGHAT and CDR2 is FQDESV (reference sequence). The CDR3 loop spans 16 amino acids. V was cut by 8 bases and J by 0 bases, with 17 bases left in between. The CDR3 bases are TGTGCCAGCGCACCGTCCGGGCCCAGCTCCTACAATGAGCAGTTCTTC. Translation gives CASAPSGPSSYNEQFF.

This CDR3 reads CASGTNEQYF. CDR3 nucleotide sequence: TGTGCCAGTGGGACCAACGAGCAGTACTTC. The chain is built from TRBV19 and TRBJ2-7; possibly TRBD1 or TRBD2 for D (5 bases each). CDR1 and CDR2 from the germline V gene are LNHDA and SQIVND (reference sequence). V lost 8 bases and J lost 5, with 7 bases in between. CDR3 length: 10 residues.

This chain joins TRBV12-3 or TRBV12-4 and TRBJ1-1; 7 bases fit TRBD1. The J segment lost 0 bases and the V segment lost 10 bases, leaving 5 bases of the junction unmatched. CDR3 length: 13 residues. The CDR3 region has the DNA TGTGCCACTACGGGACAGATGAACACTGAAGCTTTCTTT. Translating gives CATTGQMNTEAFF.

The chain links TRBV27 to TRBJ2-1; D not resolved. The CDR3 sequence is 14 residues long. Germline V gene lookup returns CDR1 MNHEY and CDR2 SMNVEV (reference sequence). V lost 5 bases, J lost 10 bases, and 18 bases lay in between. Here the CDR3 reads CASSITAFVQEQFF. CDR3 DNA sequence: TGTGCCAGCAGTATTACAGCCTTTGTCCAGGAGCAGTTCTTC.

This clonotype was found a few times. The V call is TRBV29-1, the J call TRBJ2-1, with TRBD2 matching 12 bases. Trimming took 1 base from V and 4 from J; bases not matched to a gene: 5. The germline CDR1 and CDR2 sequences are SQVTM and ANQGSEA. The CDR3 extends over 16 amino acids. This chain's CDR3 is CSVEGLAGVGYNEQFF. The CDR3 region has the DNA TGCAGCGTTGAAGGACTAGCGGGAGTGGGTTACAATGAGCAGTTCTTC.

V gene TRBV29-1 combines with J gene TRBJ2-1; TRBD1 agrees at 7 bases. The V and J ends lost 1 base and 3 bases, in that order; junction bases with no gene match: 9. The CDR3 contains 16 residues. Germline V gene sequence: CDR1 SQVTM, CDR2 ANQGSEA. The CDR3 region has the DNA TGCAGCGTTGAAGCGTTCCGTCAGGGGGTCTACAATGAGCAGTTCTTC. Encoded protein: CSVEAFRQGVYNEQFF.

This clonotype was seen just once. The genes are TRBV14 and TRBJ2-6, with D hard to call. Trimming removed 4 bases at V and 0 bases at J, with 13 bases between. CDR3 length: 17 residues. Germline V lookup: CDR1 SGHDN, CDR2 FVKESK. As DNA, the CDR3 is TGTGCCAGCAGCCCCCTTGTGAGAGTCTCTGGGGCCAACGTCCTGACTTTC. Amino acid sequence: CASSPLVRVSGANVLTF.

This clonotype has just one count. The chain links TRBV29-1 to TRBJ1-3; D is uncertain. Trimming pared 4 bases from V and 7 bases from J, leaving 5 bases between. The CDR3 is 10 amino acids. Germline CDR1 is SQVTM and CDR2 is ANQGSEA. The CDR3 region has the DNA TGCAGCGTTGGGGAGAACACCATATATTTT. Translation gives CSVGENTIYF.

This chain uses TRBV20-1 with TRBJ2-1; TRBD1 is a possible D gene (6 bases). CDR3 length equals 14 residues. V was shortened by 2 bases and J by 0 bases, with 8 bases between the two germline ends. CDR1 and CDR2 (germline): DFQATT, SNEGSKA (reference sequence). This CDR3 reads CSARRTASYNEQFF. Written as DNA, the CDR3 is TGCAGTGCTAGAAGGACAGCCTCCTACAATGAGCAGTTCTTC.

The V and J genes are TRBV29-1 and TRBJ1-1, with 7 bases matching TRBD1. Germline lookup yields CDR1 SQVTM and CDR2 ANQGSEA. CDR3 length: 13 residues. Germline trimming cut 3 bases from V and 9 bases from J; bases unmatched to any gene: 10. The CDR3, as DNA: TGCAGCGTTGAGGGGGGACAGTTGCCACAAGCTTTCTTT. Translated: CSVEGGQLPQAFF.

The DNA for the CDR3 is TGCAGCGTTGAAGCGCCGGGACCGCACTATGGCTACACCTTC. It translates to CSVEAPGPHYGYTF. The chain recombines TRBV29-1 with TRBJ1-2; tentative D call: TRBD1 (5 bases). CDR3 length: 14 amino acids. Trimming left V 1 base short and J 3 bases short, with 12 bases between. Germline loops: CDR1 SQVTM, CDR2 ANQGSEA.

The chain joins TRBV5-1 to TRBJ1-2; 8 bases match TRBD1. The CDR3 totals 14 residues. Germline assignment: CDR1 SGHRS and CDR2 YFSETQ. Losses at the gene ends were 3 bases for V and 6 bases for J; bases not matched to a gene: 7. Here the CDR3 reads CASSYRTGQHGYTF. DNA for the CDR3: TGCGCCAGCAGCTATCGGACAGGGCAGCATGGCTACACCTTC.

This chain joins TRBV9 and TRBJ2-1, with 9 nucleotides matching TRBD2. V lost 0 bases, J lost 12 bases, and 4 bases stayed unmatched. The CDR3 runs to 13 residues. Germline CDR1 SGDLS, CDR2 YYNGEE. The CDR3 protein is CASSVGGGAGQFF. The DNA for the CDR3 is TGTGCCAGCAGCGTAGGCGGGGGGGCAGGGCAGTTCTTC.

The V gene is TRBV20-1, the J gene TRBJ2-3; 10 bases agree with TRBD2. CDR1 DFQATT and CDR2 SNEGSKA come from the germline V gene (reference sequence). The CDR3 length is 15 residues. Trimming at V came to 6 bases and at J to 1 base, leaving 7 bases not matched to a gene. The CDR3 reads CSAFSGTSGTDTQYF. The CDR3 bases are TGCAGTGCATTTTCCGGGACTAGCGGCACAGATACGCAGTATTTT.